The clone carrying this T cell receptor beta chain was detected a few times. The sample is drawn from a study of shared clonotypes between healthy human individuals. The CDR3 length is 17 residues. Germline V gene sequence: CDR1 LGHNA, CDR2 YNFKEQ. Trimming removed 1 base from V and 6 bases from J, with 19 bases in between. Repertoires were generated with immunoSEQ multiplex PCR, while TCRdb's copy carries only in-frame clones and drops some. This sample has over 850,000 clones, with roughly 74% found just once. Sequencing input: memory CD4+ T cells from PBMCs. Subset described: CD45RA-negative fraction. The rearrangement uses TRBV4-2 and TRBJ2-1, with D perhaps TRBD2 (5 bases). The TCR originated in a man younger than 30 in good health. Some clones in this sample may be carry-over from other donors' samples. In DNA, the CDR3 is TGTGCCAGCAGCCAAGTAGCATCCAGAGTTGGAGGCAATGAGCAGTTCTTC. Residues: CASSQVASRVGGNEQFF.